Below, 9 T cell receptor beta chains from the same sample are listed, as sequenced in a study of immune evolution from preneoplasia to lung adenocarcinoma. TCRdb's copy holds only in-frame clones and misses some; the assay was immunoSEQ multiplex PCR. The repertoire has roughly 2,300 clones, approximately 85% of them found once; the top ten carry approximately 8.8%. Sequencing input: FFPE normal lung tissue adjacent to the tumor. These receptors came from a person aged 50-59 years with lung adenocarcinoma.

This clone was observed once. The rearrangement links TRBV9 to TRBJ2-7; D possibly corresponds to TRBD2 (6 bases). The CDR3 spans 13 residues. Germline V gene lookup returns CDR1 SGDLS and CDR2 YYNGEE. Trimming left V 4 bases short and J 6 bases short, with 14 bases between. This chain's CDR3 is CASSRFGSGEQYF. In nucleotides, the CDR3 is TGTGCCAGCAGCCGATTCGGGAGTGGCGAGCAGTACTTC. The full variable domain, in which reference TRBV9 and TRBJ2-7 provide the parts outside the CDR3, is DSGVTQTPKHLITATGQRVTLRCSPRSGDLSVYWYQQSLDQGLQFLIQYYNGEERAKGNILERFSAQQFPDLHSELNLSSLELGDSALYFCASSRFGSGEQYFGPGTRLTVT.

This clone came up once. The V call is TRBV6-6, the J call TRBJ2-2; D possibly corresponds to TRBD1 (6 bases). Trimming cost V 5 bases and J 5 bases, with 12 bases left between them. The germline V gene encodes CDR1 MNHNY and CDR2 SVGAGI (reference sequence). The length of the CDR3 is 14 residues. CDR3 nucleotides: TGTGCCAGCAGTCGACTTACAGGGACCGGGGAGCTGTTTTTT. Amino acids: CASSRLTGTGELFF.

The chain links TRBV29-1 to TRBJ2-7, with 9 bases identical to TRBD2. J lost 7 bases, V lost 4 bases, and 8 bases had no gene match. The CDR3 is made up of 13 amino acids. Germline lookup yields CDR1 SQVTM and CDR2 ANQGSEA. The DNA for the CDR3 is TGCAGCGTTGTGGGGCTAGCGGGAAGAGAGCAGTACTTC. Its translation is CSVVGLAGREQYF.

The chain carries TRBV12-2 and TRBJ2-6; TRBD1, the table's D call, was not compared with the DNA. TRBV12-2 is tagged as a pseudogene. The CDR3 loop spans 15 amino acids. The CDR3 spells CASRSTQSRANVLTF. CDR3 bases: TGTGCAAGTCGCTCCACACAAAGTCGGGCCAACGTCCTGACTTTC.

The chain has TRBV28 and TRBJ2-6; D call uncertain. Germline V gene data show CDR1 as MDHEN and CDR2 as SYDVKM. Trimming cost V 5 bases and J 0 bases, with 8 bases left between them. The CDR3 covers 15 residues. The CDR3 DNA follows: TGTGCCAGCAGTGTACGTATCTCTGGGGCCAACGTCCTGACTTTC. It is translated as CASSVRISGANVLTF.

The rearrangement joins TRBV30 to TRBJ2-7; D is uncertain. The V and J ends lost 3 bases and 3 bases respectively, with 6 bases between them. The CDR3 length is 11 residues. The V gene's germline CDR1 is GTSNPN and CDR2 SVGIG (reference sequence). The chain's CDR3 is CAWRRSYEQYF. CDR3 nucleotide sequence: TGTGCCTGGAGACGGAGCTACGAGCAGTACTTC.

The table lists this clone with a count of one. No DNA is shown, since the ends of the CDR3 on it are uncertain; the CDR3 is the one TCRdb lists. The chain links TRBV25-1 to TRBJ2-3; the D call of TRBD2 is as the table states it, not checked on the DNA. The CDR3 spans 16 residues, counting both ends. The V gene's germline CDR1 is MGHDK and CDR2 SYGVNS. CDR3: CASSTSLEGFRDTQYF.

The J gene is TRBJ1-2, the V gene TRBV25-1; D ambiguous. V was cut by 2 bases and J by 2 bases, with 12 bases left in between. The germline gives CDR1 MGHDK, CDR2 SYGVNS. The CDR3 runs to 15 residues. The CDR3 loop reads CASSEGWSGNYGYTF. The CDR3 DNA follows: TGTGCCAGCAGTGAAGGATGGTCCGGAAACTATGGCTACACCTTC.

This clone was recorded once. The CDR3 region is CASSQASWGTLNTEAFF. The CDR3 DNA is TGCGCCAGCAGCCAAGCCTCCTGGGGGACTTTGAACACTGAAGCTTTCTTT. This chain uses TRBV4-1 with TRBJ1-1; D is possibly TRBD1 (5 bases). Germline CDR1 and CDR2: MGHRA and YSYEKL. V was shortened by 1 base and J by 0 bases, with 15 bases between the two germline ends. This CDR3 region has 17 residues.